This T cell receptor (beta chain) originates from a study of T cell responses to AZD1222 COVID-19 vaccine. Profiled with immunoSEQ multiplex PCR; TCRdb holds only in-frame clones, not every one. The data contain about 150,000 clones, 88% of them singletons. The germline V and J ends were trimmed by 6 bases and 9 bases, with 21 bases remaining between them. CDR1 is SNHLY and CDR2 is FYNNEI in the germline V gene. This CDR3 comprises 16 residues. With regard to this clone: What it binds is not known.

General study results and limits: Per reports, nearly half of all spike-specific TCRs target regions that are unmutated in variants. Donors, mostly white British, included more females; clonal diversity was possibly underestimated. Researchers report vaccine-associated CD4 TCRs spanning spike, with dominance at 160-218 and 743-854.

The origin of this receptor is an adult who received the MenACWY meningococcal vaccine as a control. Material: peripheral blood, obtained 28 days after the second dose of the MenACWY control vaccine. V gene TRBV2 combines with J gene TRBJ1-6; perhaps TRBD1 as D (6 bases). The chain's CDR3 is CASRVGGAMGISPLHF. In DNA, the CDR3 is TGTGCCAGCAGAGTGGGGGGCGCGATGGGTATTTCACCCCTCCACTTT.